The TCR beta chain described here comes from a study of T cells after yellow fever vaccination. Study context: Each low-cell-number fraction was prepared by means of SMART-Seq v4 Ultra Low Input.

Germline trimming cut 6 bases from V and 4 bases from J; bases unmatched to any gene: 6. The CDR3 totals 15 residues. Germline-derived CDR1 and CDR2 are SGDLS and YYNGEE. Comment on this clonotype: The target antigen is unknown.

Study-level findings and limits: Although most clonotypes did not, a small share appeared in both CD4 and CD8 compartments. Most primary-vaccination clones reappeared after the booster (about 95% CD4, about 88% CD8).

Template switching by 5'RACE produced TCR cDNA, adding a universal primer site and UMIs. In TCRdb, the 5' RACE reads were re-called with MiXCR into one record per CDR3 protein. The sample shows around 610,000 distinct CDR3 sequences, approximately 13% of them seen only once. Source: PBMCs, taken on the day of the yellow fever booster vaccination. This chain connects TRBV9 to TRBJ2-1; 11 nucleotides agree with TRBD2. The sequence was collected from a man aged 30-40 years who received the YFV17D yellow fever vaccine. CDR3 loop: CASTPTSGTYNEQFF. CDR3 nucleotide sequence: TGTGCCAGCACCCCGACTAGCGGGACTTACAATGAGCAGTTCTTC.